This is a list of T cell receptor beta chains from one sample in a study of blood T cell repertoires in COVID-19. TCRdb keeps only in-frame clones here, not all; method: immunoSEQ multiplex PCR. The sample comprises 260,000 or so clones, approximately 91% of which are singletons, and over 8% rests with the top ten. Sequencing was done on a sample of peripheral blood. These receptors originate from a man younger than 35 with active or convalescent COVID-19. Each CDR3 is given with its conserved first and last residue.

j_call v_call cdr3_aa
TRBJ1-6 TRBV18 CASSPPSQGRASNSPLHF
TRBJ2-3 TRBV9 CASSSSGGTDTQYF
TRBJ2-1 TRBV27 CASSGRDSYNEQFF
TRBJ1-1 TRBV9 CASSLGSAGAGFTEAFF
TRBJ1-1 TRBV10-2 CASTGGAEAFF
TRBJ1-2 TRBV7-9 CASSLVGRGTGFNYGYTF
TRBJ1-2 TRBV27 CASSQGTAYGYTF
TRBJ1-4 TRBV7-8 CASSEDRVGEKLFF
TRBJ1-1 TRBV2 CASKAVGANTEAFF
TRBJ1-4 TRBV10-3 CAISADTYEKLFF
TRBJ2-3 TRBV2 CASSLAGLRNTDTQYF
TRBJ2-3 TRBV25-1 CASSSRPSTDTQYF
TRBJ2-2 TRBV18 CASSPPGPGELFF
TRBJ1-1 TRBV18 CASSPLQGGKTEAFF